The sequence of this T cell receptor (beta chain) was determined in a study of cytomegalovirus exposure and HLA in healthy donors. Study as a whole: T cells numbering about 200 million yielded 100 million to 120 million unique TCR beta sequences in an earlier analysis. Study-wide results and limits: The likely origin of a cluster of highly shared sequence variants was a sequencing artifact. Most CMV-associated TCR beta chains appeared HLA-restricted in a later analysis. Most TCRs appeared rarely, but some public TCRs recurred in many donors.

It was with 60 Vbeta and 13 Jbeta primers that the PCR ran. Sequencing used immunoSEQ multiplex PCR; TCRdb keeps in-frame clones, though not all of them. The sample has some 150,000 clones; under 80% are singletons. On this clone itself: The antigen is undetermined.

This receptor was taken from a man aged 18 to 35 in good health and CMV-seropositive. Sequences were obtained from PBMCs.

CDR3 protein: CASSVSGGPGDTQYF. CDR3 bases: TGTGCCAGCAGCGTGTCGGGGGGCCCTGGAGATACGCAGTATTTT. The gene calls are TRBV7-2 and TRBJ2-3; possibly TRBD2 for D (7 bases). The ends were cut back, 5 bases at V and 5 bases at J, with 17 bases in the middle. The CDR3 is 15 amino acids. Germline loops: CDR1 SGHTA, CDR2 FQGNSA. Filled out from reference TRBV7-2 and TRBJ2-3, the complete variable domain reads GAGVSQSPSNKVTEKGKDVELRCDPISGHTALYWYRQSLGQGLEFLIYFQGNSAPDKSGLPSDRFSAERTGGSVSTLTIQRTQQEDSAVYLCASSVSGGPGDTQYFGPGTRLTVL.